The sequence of this T cell receptor (beta chain) was determined in a study of blood T cell repertoires in COVID-19 (dated by TCRdb to the early 2020s). Regarding the research as a whole: Collaborator samples came from the United States, Italy and Spain and covered acute and convalescent phases of COVID-19. The material from the prospective study consisted of cDNA or gDNA derived from T cells, B-cell-depleted T cells, or PBMCs. Subjects who had been exposed to COVID-19, were actively infected with it, or had recovered from it provided the deeply sampled blood TCRbeta repertoires that made up the dataset. The repertoires were released in a freely available public database intended as a resource for research on the immune response to SARS-CoV-2. The samples were drawn from two sources: the first 160 participants of the ongoing ImmuneRACE study, and 1,254 subjects contributed by 6 global collaborators. Sample metadata almost always included a de-identified subject ID, COVID-19 status, age in years and sex. HLA class I and class II types, where available, came from metadata supplied by the sample provider rather than from assay-based typing.

Trimming accounts for 2 bases at V and 7 bases at J, while the number of junction bases matched to no gene is 8. Its CDR3 holds 14 amino acids, cysteine through phenylalanine. The DNA shown is the 42-base CDR3, in frame from base 1. Looking up the germline V gene yields CDR1 SGHTA and CDR2 FQGTGA. On the study overall, not on this receptor specifically: The amount of clinical and demographic metadata varied by source and participant and was provided uncurated.

The immunoSEQ Assay, a bias-controlled multiplex PCR, was used to amplify TCRbeta CDR3 regions from genomic DNA. Per the authors' processing: The number of nucleated cells in each sample was estimated from the amplification of reference gene primers within the assay. To quantify the absolute abundance of each unique TCRbeta CDR3 rearrangement, sequence reads were collapsed and filtered. For each sample, productive Simpson clonality was calculated as the square root of Simpson's diversity index over productive rearrangements. The source is immuneACCESS, and TCRdb retained only in-frame sequences with V and J called. Part of the clones is not carried over; for the studies checked, unresolved V genes explain less than half of this, and the remainder is unexplained. The V and J calls and clone size were taken over from that table, and D and trimming were inferred from the DNA. This sample has about 270,000 clones in its table, and approximately 89% of those were observed once. The ten largest account for under 2.5% of the sample.

Each collaborating institution followed its own protocols to collect whole blood in K2EDTA tubes. Collaborator samples were shipped for TCRbeta analysis as frozen whole blood, isolated PBMCs, or DNA extracted from either sample type. With regard to this clone: What antigen it recognizes has not been identified. Per-nucleotide qualities are absent, and no much larger clonotype sits a single base away.

The receptor was isolated from a woman between 45 and 65 years old with acute or convalescent COVID-19. The sequenced sample consisted of peripheral blood. The chain is assembled from TRBV7-3 and TRBJ2-7; a stretch of 7 junction bases matches TRBD2. The sequence in DNA is TGTGCCAGCAGCTTATGGACTAGAACGCCTGAGCAGTACTTC. Protein translation: CASSLWTRTPEQYF.